The rows below give T cell receptor beta chains drawn from one sample of a study of T cells in localized non-small cell lung cancer. Sequencing was performed with immunoSEQ multiplex PCR; in TCRdb, only in-frame clones are kept and a portion is missing. Of 130,000 or so clones listed, about 89% are singletons. Specimen: peripheral blood, collected before any cancer treatment. The receptor set was obtained from a female donor at least 60 years old with stage I lung adenocarcinoma. Both conserved end residues are trimmed from each CDR3. Fields, in order: CDR3 protein, V gene, J gene.

CDR3 protein: ASSLYSGQQETQY; V gene: TRBV5-1; J gene: TRBJ2-5
CDR3 protein: ASSTGQKNQPQH; V gene: TRBV9; J gene: TRBJ1-5
CDR3 protein: ASSLRPGGLYEQY; V gene: TRBV6-1; J gene: TRBJ2-7
CDR3 protein: ASSPADGAFREQY; V gene: TRBV6-5; J gene: TRBJ2-7
CDR3 protein: ASSFGTENTIY; V gene: TRBV5-1; J gene: TRBJ1-3
CDR3 protein: ASSTGGTPGNIQY; V gene: TRBV6-5; J gene: TRBJ2-4
CDR3 protein: ASSSQSGGSYEQY; V gene: TRBV11-3; J gene: TRBJ2-7
CDR3 protein: ASSPVRVNNEQF; V gene: TRBV10-1; J gene: TRBJ2-1
CDR3 protein: ASSARDRGWRGYT; V gene: TRBV6-1; J gene: TRBJ1-2
CDR3 protein: ASSLAPVTKQETQY; V gene: TRBV5-1; J gene: TRBJ2-5
CDR3 protein: AIETGRLPYEQY; V gene: TRBV10-1; J gene: TRBJ2-7
CDR3 protein: ASSLVNEQF; V gene: TRBV11-2; J gene: TRBJ2-1
CDR3 protein: ASSRGDQPQH; V gene: TRBV28; J gene: TRBJ1-5
CDR3 protein: ASSKGTSGINEQF; V gene: TRBV19; J gene: TRBJ2-1
CDR3 protein: AWSPRDEQF; V gene: TRBV30; J gene: TRBJ2-1
CDR3 protein: ASVSLYRGSSMNTEAF; V gene: TRBV27; J gene: TRBJ1-1
CDR3 protein: ASSSTTWAGVL; V gene: TRBV7-9; J gene: TRBJ2-1
CDR3 protein: ASSPDWQKNEQF; V gene: TRBV7-2; J gene: TRBJ2-1
CDR3 protein: ASRGNYEQY; V gene: TRBV6-6; J gene: TRBJ2-7
CDR3 protein: ASSRDGVAGEKLF; V gene: TRBV5-1; J gene: TRBJ1-4
CDR3 protein: ASSPGGPGTDTQY; V gene: TRBV7-3; J gene: TRBJ2-3
CDR3 protein: ASSAYRGQETQY; V gene: TRBV7-8; J gene: TRBJ2-5
CDR3 protein: ASSFGRGRETQY; V gene: TRBV7-3; J gene: TRBJ2-5
CDR3 protein: ASSIRDRGQPQH; V gene: TRBV19; J gene: TRBJ1-5
CDR3 protein: ASSYGPGGLETQY; V gene: TRBV19; J gene: TRBJ2-5
CDR3 protein: ASSIGGNQPQH; V gene: TRBV7-6; J gene: TRBJ1-5
CDR3 protein: ASSETDSVQY; V gene: TRBV6-5; J gene: TRBJ2-7
CDR3 protein: ATEYGGKTGELF; V gene: TRBV28; J gene: TRBJ2-2
CDR3 protein: ASSYSDSRRQF; V gene: TRBV6-6; J gene: TRBJ2-1
CDR3 protein: ASSSRLAPIYNEQF; V gene: TRBV11-2; J gene: TRBJ2-1
CDR3 protein: ASSWTGGAVSYEQY; V gene: TRBV5-6; J gene: TRBJ2-7
CDR3 protein: ASSPHYRVYNEQF; V gene: TRBV14; J gene: TRBJ2-1
CDR3 protein: SASGGPEQF; V gene: TRBV20-1; J gene: TRBJ2-1
CDR3 protein: ASSLETGKAEAF; V gene: TRBV5-4; J gene: TRBJ1-1
CDR3 protein: ASSFSKNTEAF; V gene: TRBV7-6; J gene: TRBJ1-1
CDR3 protein: ASSTPAGGPGY; V gene: TRBV28; J gene: TRBJ2-5
CDR3 protein: ASWGGRGSYEQY; V gene: TRBV2; J gene: TRBJ2-7
CDR3 protein: ASTPRGESVGYT; V gene: TRBV19; J gene: TRBJ1-2
CDR3 protein: ASSLDPWGVLLF; V gene: TRBV11-2; J gene: TRBJ1-4